The source of this T cell receptor (beta chain) is a study of neurological immune-mediated disorders (dated by TCRdb to about 2019). Study-level background: Among the 35 or so multiple sclerosis patients, relapsing-remitting MS was present in around 31 and secondary progressive MS was present in 3. Longitudinal samples, technical triplicates and paired sorted CD4+ and CD8+ T-cell subsets, alongside PBMC samples, were included among the roughly 100 TCR-beta libraries. Of the approximately 68 subjects in the cohort, about 15 were HAM/TSP patients, about 35 were multiple sclerosis patients, and approximately 20 were healthy controls. Using UMI-based sequencing, the study compared peripheral blood TCR-beta repertoires from patients with HTLV-I-associated myelopathy (HAM/TSP), patients with multiple sclerosis, and healthy controls.

Points the paper makes about the study in general: The highest TCR clonal expansion was observed in HAM/TSP patients, whereas the lowest was observed in MS patients, even when compared with healthy controls. No association of the MS cluster with clinical or MRI features was observed, and the need for larger cohorts was stated by the authors. Phylogenetic analysis grouped repertoires from 18 of 34 MS patients into a cluster of related CDR3 sequences, suggesting a possible repertoire-level signature. Expanded clones from different subjects shared no identical CDR3 amino acid sequences, which suggests that TCR-beta repertoires were private in all groups.

V was cut back by 3 bases and J by 2 bases, leaving a gap of 14 bases between them. The CDR3 contains 14 residues, cysteine and phenylalanine counted. Only CDR3 DNA is held: 42 bases, read in frame from base 1. CDR1 and CDR2, per the germline V gene (reference sequence), are DFQATT and SNEGSKA. This clonotype was recorded at least ten times. The specificity of this receptor is unknown. One base away there is no much larger clone; base qualities are not given. Unsorted PBMC libraries were generated from 2 million PBMCs stored in RNAlater at -80 °C until RNA extraction. Multiple sclerosis patients were enrolled in a US clinical protocol evaluating disease progression by magnetic resonance imaging. PBMCs were separated from peripheral blood using Ficoll-Hypaque density gradient centrifugation and then cryopreserved in liquid nitrogen. To synthesize cDNA, template-switch 5'RACE was performed with a primer carrying a 10-nucleotide random unique molecular identifier so that each TCR transcript was tagged. Over 180 million TCR-beta sequences, covering 15-18 subjects, were produced in each sequencing run. Total RNA was extracted with the RNeasy kit. Using the KAPA Real-time Library Amplification kit, TCR-beta VDJ regions were amplified with primers for the TCR constant region and the 5'RACE anchor. A first PCR added sample indexes and Illumina adaptors, and a second PCR then raised library yield. After purification with Ampure beads, the TCR product of roughly 650 bp was size-selected on a 2% E-gel SizeSelection system. Library quality was checked on a Bioanalyzer, concentration was measured with Qubit, and libraries were quantified with the Kapa Library Quantification kit before pooling. Paired-end 2 x 150 bp sequencing of the libraries was performed on an Illumina HiSeq 2500. To increase sequence diversity, about 25-31% phiX was spiked into each library pool. The paper's processing steps were these. Quality-filtered reads were processed with the UMI-based MiGEC pipeline, and over 75% of raw TCR sequences were removed by the MiGEC pipeline during error correction. IMGT germline references were used for aligning VDJ genes, and each clonotype was defined as a unique CDR3 amino acid sequence together with its V-J genes. Clonal expansion, Shannon diversity, and CDR3 relatedness (CalcPairwiseDistances, ClusterSamples) were evaluated with VDJtools, and phylogenetic trees were built with CLCbio workbench. Clones with at least 8 unique UMIs were defined as expanded, with this threshold being based on coefficient-of-variation modelling across technical triplicates. TCRdb redid the processing of the public reads, applying fastp at Q25 and MiXCR, and retained in-frame beta chains. Each CDR3 protein gets just one entry, which takes the most common genes and DNA from the rows behind it. The V and J calls were not made by the authors but by TCRdb's processing. The sample table contains tens of thousands of distinct CDR3 sequences; only one count was recorded for roughly 2.5% of them. The ten top clones hold 2.4% of the sample.

This TCR derives from a man between 45 and 60 years old with multiple sclerosis. The sequence links TRBV20-1 to TRBJ2-7; the D match is possibly TRBD1 or TRBD2, with 5 bases aligned in each. Sequencing used PBMCs. The DNA reads as follows: TGCAGTGCTAGGGACTCAAGGGGCACCTACGAGCAGTACTTC. It encodes CSARDSRGTYEQYF.